The 8 T cell receptor beta chains reported below all come from one sample, sequenced in a study of OX40 agonist ivuxolimab in advanced cancers. Library method: the immunoSEQ multiplex PCR assay. The table was pulled from immuneACCESS by TCRdb, which kept in-frame rearrangements only. Such tables lose some clones; where checked, under half of the loss comes from unresolved V genes, and the rest has no known cause. Recorded for this sample are about 99,000 clones; roughly 90% of them occurred a single time. Around 0.3% of the sample belongs to the ten largest clones. The sequencing here drew on CD4+ or CD8+ T cells sorted from blood, taken in a trial of the OX40 agonist ivuxolimab. Receptor source: an adult with an advanced solid tumor such as melanoma, head and neck, liver or kidney cancer.

This chain uses TRBV30 with TRBJ2-3, with D perhaps matching TRBD1 (5 bases). There are 13 residues in the CDR3. Germline values: CDR1 GTSNPN, CDR2 SVGIG (reference sequence). V was clipped by 1 base and J by 4 bases, with 9 bases between them. The CDR3 bases are TGTGCCTGGAGTGCCGGCAGGGCAGATACGCAGTATTTT. This encodes CAWSAGRADTQYF. The entire variable domain, with the rest obtained from reference TRBV30 and TRBJ2-3, is as follows: SQTIHQWPATLVQPVGSPLSLECTVEGTSNPNLYWYRQAAGRGLQLLFYSVGIGQISSEVPQNLSASRPQDRQFILSSKKLLLSDSGFYLCAWSAGRADTQYFGPGTRLTVL.

This rearrangement joins TRBV6-1 to TRBJ2-5, with 11 positions matching TRBD2. The CDR3 spans 16 residues. Trimming at V came to 3 bases and at J to 5 bases, leaving 8 bases not matched to a gene. Germline CDR1 MNHNS, CDR2 SASEGT. The CDR3 coding sequence is TGTGCCAGCAGTGATAGCGGGAGGGCCGGGAGGGAGACCCAGTACTTC. Protein product: CASSDSGRAGRETQYF.

This clone appeared a single time. One end of the junction does not line up with germline, which may come from a read error. V usage is TRBV5-1 and J usage is TRBJ2-1; D gene uncertain. The CDR3 spans 15 residues. Germline CDR1 reads SGHRS; CDR2 reads YFSETQ. CDR3 loop: CASSSDARAYNEQFF. The CDR3 DNA follows: TGTGCCAGCAGCTCGGACGCGCGCGCCTACAATGAGCAGTTCTTC.

V usage is TRBV19 and J usage is TRBJ2-5, with 15 bases identical to TRBD2. The CDR3 spans 18 residues. Germline V gene lookup returns CDR1 LNHDA and CDR2 SQIVND (reference sequence). Trimming removed 5 bases from V and 7 bases from J; junction bases left unmatched: 14. The CDR3 spells CASSSATGLAGGGGTQYF. The CDR3 DNA follows: TGTGCCAGTAGTTCTGCAACGGGACTAGCGGGAGGTGGGGGGACCCAGTACTTC.

This sequence joins TRBV11-1 and TRBJ2-2; D call uncertain. The V end was cut by 6 bases, the J end by 0 bases, with 11 bases between. Germline CDR1 and CDR2: SGHAT and FQDESV (reference sequence). The CDR3 is 15 amino acids. The CDR3 DNA sequence: TGTGCCAGCAGAAGTGGACGAGCGAACACCGGGGAGCTGTTTTTT. Translation gives CASRSGRANTGELFF.

This clone has a single count. The rearrangement joins TRBV6-5 to TRBJ2-1; TRBD1 aligns across 11 bases. The CDR3 is made up of 15 amino acids. V was pared by 5 bases and J by 3 bases, with 3 bases of the junction left unmatched. Germline loops: CDR1 MNHEY, CDR2 SVGAGI. The CDR3 protein is CASSADRGLYNEQFF. CDR3 DNA sequence: TGTGCCAGCAGTGCGGACAGGGGGCTCTACAATGAGCAGTTCTTC.

The chain combines TRBV7-2 with TRBJ2-3, with 14 bases lining up with TRBD2. Germline trimming cut 5 bases from V and 2 bases from J; bases unmatched to any gene: 6. From germline, CDR1 is SGHTA and CDR2 FQGNSA. CDR3 length: 17 residues. The CDR3: CASSPRLAGGHTDTQYF. CDR3 DNA sequence: TGTGCCAGCAGCCCCCGACTAGCGGGAGGGCACACAGATACGCAGTATTTT.

V gene TRBV6-1 combines with J gene TRBJ1-1; 10 bases align to TRBD1. The ends lost 6 bases at V and 3 bases at J; junction bases unmatched: 7. CDR1 is MNHNS and CDR2 is SASEGT in the germline V gene. CDR3 size: 15 residues. For the CDR3, the DNA is TGTGCCAGCAGGAAAGACAGGGGGCTTTACACTGAAGCTTTCTTT. Its protein product is CASRKDRGLYTEAFF.